The sequence of this T cell receptor (beta chain) was determined in a study of T cell repertoires in cytomegalovirus infection (dated by TCRdb to the late 2010s). In terms of the full investigation: Because public TCR beta signatures pointed to carriage of CMV infection together with the matching HLA type, the HLA type of each donor mattered for the analysis.

The listed sequencing device is Illumina HiSeq 1500. The public sequencing data were trimmed at Q25 with fastp and processed into clonotypes with MiXCR by TCRdb, which kept only in-frame beta chains. CDR3 protein duplicates are merged, each entry listing the most common genes and DNA. The sample table shows 680,000 or so distinct CDR3 sequences, and 35% to 40% are seen once. 2.8% of the sample is in the top ten clones. Turning to this clonotype: The antigen it binds to is not known. Qualities for individual bases were not recorded, and no much larger clone is one base off.

Summary of the overall study and its limitations: The ex vivo response was dominated by HLA-C-restricted CMV-specific TCR beta clonotypes, and the single most frequent clonotype in two of eight donors was supplied by these HLA-C-restricted clonotypes. In both this cohort and an independent cohort of some 350 donors, the cumulative frequency of public TCR beta family members distinguished carriers of CMV infection plus the relevant HLA type.

V is cut by 5 bases and J by 7 bases, and the space between the germline ends is 15 bases. CDR1 MNHEY and CDR2 SMNVEV were looked up in the germline V gene (reference sequence). Counted from cysteine to phenylalanine, this CDR3 has 14 amino acids. Only CDR3 DNA is held: 42 bases, read in frame from base 1. The specimen was PBMCs. Here the chain combines TRBV27 and TRBJ2-1; the D gene identity is not certain. The receptor was derived from a human donor in good health (CMV status not recorded). Some clones in this sample may be carry-over from other donors' samples. The CDR3 protein sequence reads: CASSVSLGRNEQFF. The DNA sequence is TGTGCCAGCAGTGTAAGTTTAGGGCGGAATGAGCAGTTCTTC.